The 28 T cell receptor beta chains reported below all come from one sample, sequenced in a study of T cells in Graves' hyperthyroidism and ophthalmopathy. RNA transcripts provided the source from which TCR beta CDR3 regions were amplified. HTBI primers were used for first-round RT-PCR of the TCR CDR3. TCRdb recomputed calls from the multiplex PCR reads with MiXCR, one row per CDR3 protein. The sample consists of about 700,000 distinct CDR3 sequences, 14% of them appearing once. Sequenced: blood. All receptors come from a woman under 30 with Graves' hyperthyroidism.

Only a few counts were recorded for this clonotype. The chain joins TRBV2 to TRBJ2-1; 9 nucleotides match TRBD1. CDR1 and CDR2 (germline): SNHLY, FYNNEI. This CDR3 is 13 amino acids long. The ends lost 4 bases at V and 9 bases at J; junction bases unmatched: 4. The CDR3 DNA is TGTGCCAGCAGTGTTTACAGGGGGCCTGAGCAGTTCTTC. It specifies CASSVYRGPEQFF.

This clonotype was detected ten times or more. The chain links TRBV7-8 to TRBJ1-2, with D perhaps TRBD1 (6 bases). The V end was cut by 5 bases, the J end by 5 bases, with 12 bases between. Germline CDR1 is SGHVS and CDR2 is FQNEAQ. This CDR3 has 13 residues. The CDR3 spells CASSPRGPYGYTF. CDR3 bases: TGTGCCAGCAGCCCCAGGGGTCCGTATGGCTACACCTTC.

The rearrangement links TRBV5-1 to TRBJ2-1, with 8 nucleotides matching TRBD1. Germline values: CDR1 SGHRS, CDR2 YFSETQ. The length of the CDR3 is 16 residues. Trimming took 1 base from V and 3 from J; bases not matched to a gene: 6. The CDR3 protein is CASSLNRGEVYNEQFF. As DNA, the CDR3 is TGCGCCAGCAGCTTGAACAGGGGGGAGGTCTACAATGAGCAGTTCTTC. Using reference TRBV5-1 and TRBJ2-1 for the parts outside the CDR3, the full variable domain is KAGVTQTPRYLIKTRGQQVTLSCSPISGHRSVSWYQQTPGQGLQFLFEYFSETQRNKGNFPGRFSGRQFSNSRSEMNVSTLELGDSALYLCASSLNRGEVYNEQFFGPGTRLTVL.

The CDR3 sequence is CASSIQTTSYNEQFF. Here the CDR3 DNA reads TGTGCCAGTAGTATACAGACAACCTCCTACAATGAGCAGTTCTTC. The rearrangement uses TRBV19 and TRBJ2-1, with no clear D. The CDR3 runs to 15 residues. CDR1 and CDR2 from the germline V gene are LNHDA and SQIVND (reference sequence). Deletions cut 2 bases from V and 0 bases from J, with 8 bases between.

In its sample, this clonotype was seen many times. This chain connects TRBV18 to TRBJ2-1; D might be TRBD1 or TRBD2, each matching 6 bases. This CDR3 is 16 amino acids long. From germline, CDR1 is KGHSH and CDR2 LQKENI. Between the trimmed V and J ends, which lost 3 bases and 9 bases, there was a span of 21 bases. CDR3 protein: CASSPLPGATTFEQFF. The CDR3 nucleotides read TGTGCCAGCTCACCCCTCCCGGGGGCTACAACATTTGAGCAGTTCTTC.

In this sample, this clonotype turned up once. The rearrangement joins TRBV6-1 to TRBJ2-7, with 10 bases aligning to TRBD1. V lost 6 bases, J lost 7 bases, and 12 bases stayed unmatched. Germline V gene lookup returns CDR1 MNHNS and CDR2 SASEGT. The CDR3 totals 15 residues. CDR3 residues: CASSRTGTGVREQYF. The CDR3 DNA reads as TGTGCCAGCAGCCGGACCGGGACAGGGGTTCGGGAGCAGTACTTC.

The J gene is TRBJ2-1, the V gene TRBV6-5, with 9 positions matching TRBD2. V gave up 6 bases and J gave up 9 bases; unmatched junction bases: 6. The CDR3 is 13 amino acids. Germline V lookup: CDR1 MNHEY, CDR2 SVGAGI. The chain's CDR3 is CASSQREESEQFF. CDR3 in DNA: TGTGCCAGCAGCCAGCGGGAGGAGAGTGAGCAGTTCTTC.

The rearrangement joins TRBV6-2 or TRBV6-3 to TRBJ2-1; 10 bases match TRBD2. The CDR3 has 16 amino acids. CDR1 and CDR2 (germline): MNHEY, SVGEGT. The V and J ends lost 2 bases and 2 bases, in that order; junction bases with no gene match: 3. CDR3 in DNA: TGTGCCAGCAGTTACCGAGGACTAGCGGCCTACAATGAGCAGTTCTTC. Translated: CASSYRGLAAYNEQFF.

This clonotype appeared a few times. The rearrangement joins TRBV7-8 to TRBJ2-7; 12 bases are shared with TRBD1. Germline assignment: CDR1 SGHVS and CDR2 FQNEAQ. V was clipped by 1 base and J by 6 bases; unmatched bases: 10. CDR3 length equals 17 residues. The CDR3 DNA is TGTGCCAGCAGCTTAGAAGTGTGGGACAGGGGGCGCGGCGAGCAGTACTTC. Encoded protein: CASSLEVWDRGRGEQYF.

This clonotype was observed a handful of times. At one of its ends the junction is not consistent with the germline gene, which may arise from a read error. The V gene is TRBV18, the J gene TRBJ2-4; 9 nucleotides line up with TRBD1. The germline gives CDR1 KGHSH, CDR2 LQKENI. The CDR3 runs 16 residues. The CDR3 DNA follows: TGTGCCAGCTTACCACCCACGACAGGGGGGAAAAACATTCAGTACTTC. Protein: CASLPPTTGGKNIQYF. Full variable domain (missing parts from reference TRBV18 and TRBJ2-4): NAGVMQNPRHLVRRRGQEARLRCSPMKGHSHVYWYRQLPEEGLKFMVYLQKENIIDESGMPKERFSAEFPKEGPSILRIQQVVRGDSAAYFCASLPPTTGGKNIQYFGAGTRLSVL.

Many counts were recorded for this clonotype. The chain couples TRBV24-1 to TRBJ2-1; 10 bases align to TRBD2. The V gene end was trimmed by 4 bases and the J gene end by 10 bases; junction bases not matched to a gene: 6. The CDR3 has 14 residues. Germline CDR1 and CDR2: KGHDR and SFDVKD. CDR3 residues: CATSDSGLAPEQFF. Written as DNA, the CDR3 is TGTGCCACCAGTGACTCGGGACTAGCGCCCGAGCAGTTCTTC.

This clonotype occurred many times. The chain recombines TRBV6-2 or TRBV6-3 with TRBJ2-2; 8 nucleotides line up with TRBD2. J gave up 2 bases and V 2 bases, and 7 bases lay outside the gene matches. The germline V gene has CDR1 MNHEY and CDR2 SVGEGT. The length of the CDR3 is 17 residues. The chain's CDR3 is CASSYPLAAPNTGELFF. In DNA, the CDR3 is TGTGCCAGCAGTTACCCACTAGCGGCCCCCAACACCGGGGAGCTGTTTTTT.

This clonotype was counted at least ten times. V and J are TRBV6-2 or TRBV6-3 and TRBJ2-5; 10 bases are a match to TRBD1. This CDR3 is 16 amino acids long. The germline V gene has CDR1 MNHEY and CDR2 SVGEGT. The junction had 7 bases not matched to a gene; V was cut back by 4 bases and J by 2 bases. The chain's CDR3 is CASSSMDRGSQETQYF. DNA of the CDR3: TGTGCCAGCAGTTCCATGGACAGGGGGTCACAAGAGACCCAGTACTTC.

Ten or more counts support this clonotype. The rearrangement joins TRBV7-9 to TRBJ2-5; 8 bases map to TRBD2. Germline V gene lookup returns CDR1 SEHNR and CDR2 FQNEAQ (reference sequence). This CDR3 comprises 16 residues. V was clipped by 2 bases and J by 1 base; unmatched bases: 6. CDR3 DNA: TGTGCCAGCAGCTTAAAACTAGCGGCTATCCAAGAGACCCAGTACTTC. Translated, it gives CASSLKLAAIQETQYF.

With regard to this clonotype: A much bigger clone sits one base away, suggesting this may be a read error. The chain employs TRBV7-2 and TRBJ1-1, with D possibly matching TRBD1 (6 bases). Trimming shortened V by 5 bases and J by 1 base, and 11 bases separated the two germline ends. The CDR3 spans 14 residues. Germline V gene sequence: CDR1 SGHTA, CDR2 FQGNSA. In nucleotides, the CDR3 is TGTGCCAGCAGCCGGGGGCTGGGGAACACTGAAGCTTTCTTT. It codes for CASSRGLGNTEAFF.

This clonotype was seen a few times. The chain is built from TRBV7-9 and TRBJ1-3; a possible D gene is TRBD1 (5 bases). The V gene lost 0 bases and the J gene lost 11 bases, with 14 bases spanning the gap. This CDR3 region has 14 residues. Germline values: CDR1 SEHNR, CDR2 FQNEAQ (reference sequence). DNA for the CDR3: TGTGCCAGCAGCTTAGCGCCCAGGGTGGAGGCCATATATTTT. Translation: CASSLAPRVEAIYF.

This clonotype turned up a few times. The chain carries TRBV6-1 and TRBJ2-1; 10 bases are a match to TRBD2. This CDR3 contains 15 residues. CDR1 is MNHNS and CDR2 is SASEGT in the germline V gene. The trim removed 6 bases at V and 5 bases at J, leaving 7 bases unmatched. The CDR3 here is CASRATSGVNNEQFF. CDR3 bases: TGTGCCAGCAGGGCTACTAGCGGGGTGAACAATGAGCAGTTCTTC.

This clonotype appeared a few times. V and J are TRBV2 and TRBJ2-7; 8 bases match TRBD1. Germline-derived CDR1 and CDR2 are SNHLY and FYNNEI. Trimming took 6 bases from V and 0 from J; bases not matched to a gene: 10. The CDR3 runs 16 residues. In DNA form, the CDR3 reads TGTGCCAGCAGCTCGACGAGGGACAGGAGCTCCTACGAGCAGTACTTC. Amino acids: CASSSTRDRSSYEQYF. Drawing the rest from reference TRBV2 and TRBJ2-7, the complete variable domain is EPEVTQTPSHQVTQMGQEVILRCVPISNHLYFYWYRQILGQKVEFLVSFYNNEISEKSEIFDDQFSVERPDGSNFTLKIRSTKLEDSAMYFCASSSTRDRSSYEQYFGPGTRLTVT.

This clonotype has a handful of counts. The chain uses TRBV6-6 and TRBJ2-1; D might be TRBD2 (6 bases). V was pared by 0 bases and J by 4 bases, with 31 bases between. CDR3 length equals 22 residues. Germline-derived CDR1 and CDR2 are MNHNY and SVGAGI (reference sequence). CDR3 nucleotides: TGTGCCAGCAGTTACTCGACGGCGGGATCACCTATTGGGCTTCCCGTGTACAATGAGCAGTTCTTC. The encoded protein is CASSYSTAGSPIGLPVYNEQFF.

This chain connects TRBV24-1 to TRBJ2-1; D is uncertain. This CDR3 is 15 amino acids long. Looked up from germline, CDR1 is KGHDR and CDR2 is SFDVKD. The ends were cut back, 4 bases at V and 12 bases at J, with 21 bases in the middle. The CDR3 DNA is TGTGCCACCAGTGAGTATGACCTCGGACCCTGGGGGCAGTTCTTC. Translated, it gives CATSEYDLGPWGQFF.

This clonotype was counted ten times or more. The CDR3 here is CAWTKGRGYEQYF. CDR3 nucleotide sequence: TGTGCCTGGACTAAGGGGAGGGGCTACGAGCAGTACTTC. V gene TRBV30 combines with J gene TRBJ2-7, with 7 bases aligning to TRBD2. CDR1 and CDR2 from the germline V gene are GTSNPN and SVGIG (reference sequence). The ends lost 4 bases at V and 3 bases at J; junction bases unmatched: 6. This CDR3 is built from 13 residues.

With regard to this clonotype: Possible read error: a much larger clone is one base away. J is TRBJ2-1 and V is TRBV3-1; 12 nucleotides agree with TRBD2. Trimming took 1 base from V and 7 from J; bases not matched to a gene: 11. CDR1 is LGHDT and CDR2 is YNNKEL in the germline V gene (reference sequence). The CDR3 has 18 residues. The chain's CDR3 is CASSQGSSGRAGGNEQFF. The CDR3 nucleotides read TGTGCCAGCAGCCAAGGGTCTAGCGGGAGGGCCGGTGGAAATGAGCAGTTCTTC.

V gene TRBV4-1 combines with J gene TRBJ2-1, with D tentatively TRBD2 (6 bases). Deletions cut 2 bases from V and 0 bases from J, with 11 bases between. Germline V lookup: CDR1 MGHRA, CDR2 YSYEKL. The CDR3 runs to 16 residues. The CDR3 coding sequence is TGCGCCAGCAGCCAACGGCGGGACCCCTCCTACAATGAGCAGTTCTTC. This codes for CASSQRRDPSYNEQFF.

This clonotype occurred a few times. The gene calls are TRBV3-1 and TRBJ2-6; no definite D call. The germline V and J ends were trimmed by 5 bases and 2 bases, with 10 bases remaining between them. Germline loops: CDR1 LGHDT, CDR2 YNNKEL (reference sequence). The CDR3 loop spans 15 amino acids. DNA for the CDR3: TGTGCCAGCAGCATAGTGGGGACTGGGGCCAACGTCCTGACTTTC. It specifies CASSIVGTGANVLTF.

In this sample, this clonotype turned up a few times. V usage is TRBV6-1 and J usage is TRBJ2-3; 10 nucleotides agree with TRBD2. The germline CDR1 and CDR2 sequences are MNHNS and SASEGT. The length of the CDR3 is 18 residues. V dropped 8 bases and J dropped 4; count of bases not matched to a gene: 18. The chain's CDR3 is CASQFRASGSYQADTQYF. CDR3 coding DNA: TGTGCCAGCCAATTCCGGGCTAGCGGGAGTTATCAAGCAGATACGCAGTATTTT.

This clonotype was seen only a few times. The genes are TRBV27 and TRBJ2-7; D is uncertain. CDR3 length: 15 residues. Germline V gene sequence: CDR1 MNHEY, CDR2 SMNVEV (reference sequence). Trimming pared 6 bases from V and 2 bases from J, leaving 17 bases between. The DNA for the CDR3 is TGTGCCAGCAGCCTCTCGACCCCGCCCGCCTACGAGCAGTACTTC. Protein product: CASSLSTPPAYEQYF.

The CDR3 protein is CSARGSPLGLSEQYF. The CDR3 DNA sequence: TGCAGTGCTAGAGGGTCCCCGTTGGGTTTGAGCGAGCAGTACTTC. This chain links TRBV20-1 with TRBJ2-7; D remains ambiguous. The CDR3 sequence is 15 residues long. With 1 base removed from V and 6 bases from J, the gap between germline ends came to 19 bases. Germline V gene sequence: CDR1 DFQATT, CDR2 SNEGSKA (reference sequence).

CDR3 DNA sequence: TGTGCCAGCATACTGGACCTAAGGAGCTCCTACGAGCAGTACTTC. Translated, it gives CASILDLRSSYEQYF. The chain employs TRBV28 and TRBJ2-7, with D hard to call. CDR1 and CDR2 (germline): MDHEN, SYDVKM. The CDR3 has 15 residues. Trimming shortened V by 7 bases and J by 0 bases, and 16 bases separated the two germline ends.